This note documents a single TCR beta chain sequence. Relative to the germline gene, one junction end is altered; a read error may explain this. Sequenced by immunoSEQ multiplex PCR; TCRdb stores in-frame clones only, minus some. The table includes roughly 86,000 clones, 85% to 95% detected once. The source of the sample is a study of T cell changes during pregnancy in multiple sclerosis. Germline values: CDR1 SSHAT, CDR2 FNYEAQ (reference sequence). CDR3 length: 16 amino acids. This TCR derives from a female donor with multiple sclerosis, enrolled in a pregnancy study. The chain uses TRBV7-7 and TRBJ2-7; 8 bases map to TRBD1. The sequencing used peripheral blood, collected in the first trimester of pregnancy. CDR3 nucleotides: TGTGCTAGCAGCTTAGCGTTCGGGCAGGGGGCCGACGAGCAGTACTTC. Translating gives CASSLAFGQGADEQYF.